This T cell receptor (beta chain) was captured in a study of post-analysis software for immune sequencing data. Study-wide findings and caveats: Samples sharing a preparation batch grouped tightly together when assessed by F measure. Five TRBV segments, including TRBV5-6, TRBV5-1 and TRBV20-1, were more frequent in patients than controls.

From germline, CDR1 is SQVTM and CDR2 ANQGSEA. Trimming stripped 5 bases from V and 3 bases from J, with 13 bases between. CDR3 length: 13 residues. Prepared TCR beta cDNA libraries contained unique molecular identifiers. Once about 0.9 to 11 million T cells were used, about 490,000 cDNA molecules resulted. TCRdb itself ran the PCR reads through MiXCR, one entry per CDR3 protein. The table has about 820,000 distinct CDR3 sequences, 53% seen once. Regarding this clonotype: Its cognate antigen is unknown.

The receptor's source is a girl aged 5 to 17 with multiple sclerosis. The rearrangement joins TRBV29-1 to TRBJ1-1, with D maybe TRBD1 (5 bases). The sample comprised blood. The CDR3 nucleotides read TGCAGCGTTAGCTCGGGGACTTACACTGAAGCTTTCTTT. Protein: CSVSSGTYTEAFF.